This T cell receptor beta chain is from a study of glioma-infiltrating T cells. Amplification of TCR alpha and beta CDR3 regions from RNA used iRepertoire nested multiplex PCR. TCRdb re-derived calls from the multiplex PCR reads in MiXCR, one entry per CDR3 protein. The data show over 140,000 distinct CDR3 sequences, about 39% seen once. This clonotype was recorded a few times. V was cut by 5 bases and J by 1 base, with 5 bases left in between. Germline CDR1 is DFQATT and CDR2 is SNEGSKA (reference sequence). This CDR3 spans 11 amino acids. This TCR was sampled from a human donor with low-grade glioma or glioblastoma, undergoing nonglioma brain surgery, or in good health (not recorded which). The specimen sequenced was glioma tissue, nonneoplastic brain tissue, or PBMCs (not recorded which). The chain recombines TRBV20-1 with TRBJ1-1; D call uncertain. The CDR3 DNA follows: TGCAGTGCTGAGAAGAACACTGAAGCTTTCTTT. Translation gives CSAEKNTEAFF.